The present T cell receptor (beta chain) was sequenced within a study of cytomegalovirus exposure and HLA in healthy donors. Study outcomes and limitations: When analyzed later, a missense DCLRE1C variant was found to be linked to TCR beta V- and J-gene trimming. Highly shared sequence variants in one cluster were likely a sequencing artifact.

Remarks on this clone: What it binds is not known.

Primers: 60 Vbeta forward and 13 Jbeta reverse. Here immunoSEQ multiplex PCR was the method, and the copy in TCRdb shows in-frame clones only, minus some. This sample has roughly 140,000 clones, with about four fifths found just once. Germline-derived CDR1 and CDR2 are ENHRY and SYGVKD. With V trimmed by 5 bases and J by 3 bases, 8 bases remained unmatched. The CDR3 length is 15 residues. The sequenced sample consisted of PBMCs. This TCR derives from a man aged 50-59 years in good health and CMV-seropositive. The chain couples TRBV10-3 to TRBJ1-2; 8 bases map to TRBD1. The DNA for the CDR3 is TGTGCCATCAGTCGGACAGGGTTTGTCGACTATGGCTACACCTTC. Protein product: CAISRTGFVDYGYTF.